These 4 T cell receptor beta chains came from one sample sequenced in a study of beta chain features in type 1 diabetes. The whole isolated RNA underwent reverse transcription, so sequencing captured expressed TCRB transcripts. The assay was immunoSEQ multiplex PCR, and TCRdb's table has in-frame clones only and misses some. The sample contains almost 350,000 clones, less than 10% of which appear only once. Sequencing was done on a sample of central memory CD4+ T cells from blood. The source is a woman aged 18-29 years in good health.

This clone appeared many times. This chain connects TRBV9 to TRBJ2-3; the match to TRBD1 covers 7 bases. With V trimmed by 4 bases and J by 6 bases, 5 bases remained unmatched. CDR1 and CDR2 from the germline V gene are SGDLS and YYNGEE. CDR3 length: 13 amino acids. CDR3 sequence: CASSPGGWDTQYF. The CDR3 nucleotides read TGTGCCAGCAGCCCAGGGGGATGGGATACGCAGTATTTT.

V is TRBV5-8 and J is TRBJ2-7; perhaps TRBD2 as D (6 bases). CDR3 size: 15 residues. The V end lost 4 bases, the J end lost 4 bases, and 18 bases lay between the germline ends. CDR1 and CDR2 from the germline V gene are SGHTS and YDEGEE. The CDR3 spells CASSQEGGSGYEQYF. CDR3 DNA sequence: TGTGCCAGCAGCCAAGAAGGTGGTAGCGGATACGAGCAGTACTTC.

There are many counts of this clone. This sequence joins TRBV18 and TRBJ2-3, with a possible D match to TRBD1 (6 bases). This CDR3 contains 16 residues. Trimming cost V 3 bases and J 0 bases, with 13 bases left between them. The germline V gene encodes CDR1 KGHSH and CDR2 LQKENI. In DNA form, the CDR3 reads TGTGCCAGCTCACCGTACGAAGGGGGAAGCACAGATACGCAGTATTTT. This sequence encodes CASSPYEGGSTDTQYF.

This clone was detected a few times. CDR3 DNA sequence: TGTGCCAGCAGTGACAGGAACTCCTACGAGCAGTACTTC. Amino acids: CASSDRNSYEQYF. This chain uses TRBV25-1 with TRBJ2-7; no clear D. The V gene lost 3 bases and the J gene lost 0 bases, with 6 bases spanning the gap. The CDR3 loop spans 13 amino acids. Per the germline V gene, CDR1 is MGHDK and CDR2 is SYGVNS.